This T cell receptor beta chain originates from a study of blood T cell dynamics during melanoma immunotherapy. Sequencing was performed with immunoSEQ multiplex PCR; in TCRdb, only in-frame clones are kept and a portion is missing. The sample yields 13,000 to 15,000 clones, 86% seen once. Time point of the sample: week 3, after first cycle of checkpoint inhibitor. Disease control meant complete response, partial response or stable disease at 12 weeks. In this sample, this clone turned up a few times. The source is a human donor with melanoma. This specimen was blood, taken from a patient treated with checkpoint blockade.

CDR3 amino acids: CAISESIGNYGYTF. The CDR3, as DNA: TGTGCCATCAGTGAGTCGATAGGGAACTATGGCTACACCTTC. The J gene is TRBJ1-2, the V gene TRBV10-3; no reliable D call. Germline V CDR1 and CDR2: ENHRY, SYGVKD. V was shortened by 0 bases and J by 2 bases, with 7 bases between the two germline ends. CDR3 length equals 14 residues.